The 26 T cell receptor beta chains below were found in one sample sequenced in a study of OX40 agonist ivuxolimab in advanced cancers. Assay used: immunoSEQ multiplex PCR; TCRdb lists only in-frame clones, some missing. The repertoire holds just over 15,000 clones, roughly 60% seen once, with around 9.2% in the top ten. The specimen comprised CD4+ or CD8+ T cells sorted from blood, sampled in a trial of the OX40 agonist ivuxolimab. Receptor source: an adult with an advanced solid tumor such as melanoma, head and neck, liver or kidney cancer.

V usage is TRBV7-8 and J usage is TRBJ2-1; D not certain. Germline CDR1 is SGHVS and CDR2 is FQNEAQ. This CDR3 has 11 residues. Trimming pared 5 bases from V and 6 bases from J, leaving 5 bases between. The CDR3, as DNA: TGTGCCAGCAGCCTATCCAATGAGCAGTTCTTC. It encodes CASSLSNEQFF.

This clone has a handful of counts. The chain combines TRBV7-8 with TRBJ2-1, with 8 bases fitting TRBD1. The V gene's germline CDR1 is SGHVS and CDR2 FQNEAQ. The CDR3 sequence is 20 residues long. With 5 bases clipped from V and 3 bases from J, the junction kept 21 bases outside the gene matches. CDR3 amino acids: CASSPDRENRRRLGYNEQFF. The CDR3 nucleotides are TGTGCCAGCAGCCCGGACAGGGAAAACCGGCGGAGGCTAGGCTACAATGAGCAGTTCTTC.

CDR3 loop: CASSHAHSYEQYF. The CDR3 DNA follows: TGTGCCAGCAGCCACGCTCACTCCTACGAGCAGTACTTC. The gene calls are TRBV16 and TRBJ2-7; no firm D call. V was trimmed by 3 bases and J by 0 bases, leaving 6 bases between them. CDR1 is KGHSY and CDR2 is FQNENV in the germline V gene. The CDR3 spans 13 residues.

The CDR3 DNA follows: TGTGCCACCAGCGCCGTCCGGGGTGCCTACGAGCAGTACTTC. The encoded protein is CATSAVRGAYEQYF. The genes are TRBV15 and TRBJ2-7, with D perhaps matching TRBD2 (5 bases). V shed 5 bases and J shed 2 bases, with 13 bases lying between them. Germline V gene lookup returns CDR1 LNHNV and CDR2 YYDKDF (reference sequence). The CDR3 loop spans 14 amino acids.

The V and J genes are TRBV6-1 and TRBJ1-1; TRBD1 matches at 8 bases. The CDR3 extends over 14 amino acids. V shed 3 bases, J shed 6 bases, and the junction held 6 bases outside the gene matches. Germline-derived CDR1 and CDR2 are MNHNS and SASEGT. The CDR3 protein is CASSDGQGWSEAFF. In DNA form, the CDR3 reads TGTGCCAGCAGTGACGGACAGGGTTGGTCTGAAGCTTTCTTT.

This clone turned up a few times. V gene TRBV4-2 combines with J gene TRBJ2-7, with D possibly being TRBD1 or TRBD2 (6 bases each). Germline assignment: CDR1 LGHNA and CDR2 YNFKEQ. The CDR3 totals 15 residues. Between the trimmed V and J ends, which lost 1 base and 2 bases, there was a span of 12 bases. The CDR3: CASSQVPGAPYEQYF. In DNA form, the CDR3 reads TGTGCCAGCAGCCAAGTTCCGGGGGCTCCCTACGAGCAGTACTTC.

The gene calls are TRBV6-1 and TRBJ1-2, with D possibly TRBD1 on 6 matching bases. The V gene lost 4 bases and the J gene lost 2 bases, with 8 bases spanning the gap. This CDR3 is built from 13 residues. CDR1 MNHNS and CDR2 SASEGT come from the germline V gene. The CDR3 protein is CASSVGHNYGYTF. The CDR3 nucleotides are TGTGCCAGCAGTGTGGGACACAACTATGGCTACACCTTC.

This clone is a singleton in its sample. The CDR3 reads CASSPGVGREQYF. The CDR3, as DNA: TGTGCCAGCAGTCCCGGGGTGGGTCGCGAGCAGTACTTC. The V and J genes are TRBV6-5 and TRBJ2-7; D might be TRBD2 (5 bases). The CDR3 has 13 residues. V was pared by 5 bases and J by 6 bases, with 14 bases between. Germline assignment: CDR1 MNHEY and CDR2 SVGAGI.

The chain uses TRBV5-4 and TRBJ2-3, with D possibly being TRBD2 (7 bases). There are 15 residues in the CDR3. Trimming took 2 bases from V and 2 from J, leaving 12 bases between them. The V gene's germline CDR1 is SGHNT and CDR2 YYREEE (reference sequence). The CDR3 sequence: CASSFAGADTDTQYF. The CDR3 nucleotides are TGTGCCAGCAGCTTCGCGGGGGCAGACACAGATACGCAGTATTTT.

The genes are TRBV7-9 and TRBJ2-2; D perhaps matches TRBD1 (5 bases). V was shortened by 0 bases and J by 7 bases, with 6 bases between the two germline ends. The germline V gene encodes CDR1 SEHNR and CDR2 FQNEAQ (reference sequence). The CDR3 length is 13 residues. The CDR3 nucleotides are TGTGCCAGCAGCTTAGCCGACAGCGGGGAGCTGTTTTTT. This gives the protein CASSLADSGELFF.

In regard to this clone: The sample has other DNA sequences that encode this CDR3 too. V gene TRBV6-1 combines with J gene TRBJ2-7; D remains unclear. CDR3 length: 11 amino acids. V dropped 6 bases and J dropped 0 bases, with 3 bases sitting between them. Germline CDR1 reads MNHNS; CDR2 reads SASEGT. DNA of the CDR3: TGTGCCAGCAGAGTCTCCTACGAGCAGTACTTC. Translation: CASRVSYEQYF.

This chain connects TRBV7-2 to TRBJ2-3, with D unresolved. In germline, CDR1 is SGHTA, CDR2 FQGNSA. This CDR3 spans 12 amino acids. Trimming removed 1 base from V and 9 bases from J, with 8 bases in between. CDR3 nucleotide sequence: TGTGCCAGCAGCTTAGGACTGAACACGCAGTATTTT. This codes for CASSLGLNTQYF.

Judged by abundance, this clone is medium-sized (0.01 to 0.1%). The rearrangement links TRBV29-1 to TRBJ2-1; D might be TRBD2 (5 bases). Germline CDR1 is SQVTM and CDR2 is ANQGSEA. Trimming pared 7 bases from V and 6 bases from J, leaving 13 bases between. The CDR3 is 12 amino acids. DNA for the CDR3: TGCAGCGGGACTCCCGAGGCCAATGAGCAGTTCTTC. Translating it yields CSGTPEANEQFF.

This chain links TRBV4-2 with TRBJ1-3; the match to TRBD1 covers 9 bases. The CDR3 sequence is 16 residues long. Germline trimming cut 0 bases from V and 3 bases from J; bases unmatched to any gene: 3. Germline values: CDR1 LGHNA, CDR2 YNFKEQ. CDR3 sequence (DNA): TGTGCCAGCAGCCAAGAACAGGGGGCAATTGGAAACACCATATATTTT. Residues: CASSQEQGAIGNTIYF.

The V call is TRBV4-1, the J call TRBJ2-5; no reliable D call. The CDR3 runs 15 residues. CDR1 is MGHRA and CDR2 is YSYEKL in the germline V gene. V lost 1 base and J 0 bases, leaving 9 bases between the germline ends. CDR3: CASSQVPSYQETQYF. The CDR3 DNA reads TGCGCCAGCAGCCAAGTACCTTCGTACCAAGAGACCCAGTACTTC.

This chain connects TRBV5-4 to TRBJ2-3; 11 nucleotides line up with TRBD2. Germline CDR1 reads SGHNT; CDR2 reads YYREEE (reference sequence). The J segment lost 4 bases and the V segment lost 2 bases, leaving 3 bases of the junction unmatched. The CDR3 sequence is 15 residues long. CDR3 sequence reads: CASSFSGGAPDTQYF. CDR3 DNA: TGTGCCAGCAGCTTTAGCGGGGGGGCTCCAGATACGCAGTATTTT.

The J gene is TRBJ1-2, the V gene TRBV20-1; D is ambiguous. The CDR3 is made up of 11 amino acids. CDR1 and CDR2 (germline): DFQATT, SNEGSKA (reference sequence). V was clipped by 1 base and J by 8 bases, with 8 bases between them. CDR3 sequence (DNA): TGCAGTGCTAGAGGGGGTTTGGGCTACACCTTC. It translates to CSARGGLGYTF.

J is TRBJ2-7 and V is TRBV9; perhaps TRBD1 as D (5 bases). CDR1 SGDLS and CDR2 YYNGEE come from the germline V gene. The CDR3 runs to 15 residues. V was pared by 2 bases and J by 2 bases, with 14 bases between. CDR3 residues: CASSVSIDSTYEQYF. DNA for the CDR3: TGTGCCAGCAGCGTCAGCATAGACAGCACCTACGAGCAGTACTTC.

The V and J genes are TRBV11-3 and TRBJ1-5; 8 positions agree with TRBD1. Germline lookup yields CDR1 SGHNT and CDR2 YENEEA. With V trimmed by 5 bases and J by 11 bases, 11 bases remained unmatched. This CDR3 contains 14 residues. This CDR3 is CASSPRTGQSAQHF. CDR3 sequence (DNA): TGTGCCAGCAGCCCTCGGACAGGGCAATCAGCCCAGCATTTT. Based on the CDR3 plus reference TRBV11-3 and TRBJ1-5, the full variable domain is EAGVVQSPRYKIIEKKQPVAFWCNPISGHNTLYWYLQNLGQGPELLIRYENEEAVDDSQLPKDRFSAERLKGVDSTLKIQPAELGDSAVYLCASSPRTGQSAQHFGDGTRLSIL.

This clone came up a few times. V gene TRBV11-2 combines with J gene TRBJ1-5; D is unresolved. Germline values: CDR1 SGHAT, CDR2 FQNNGV. V was clipped by 0 bases and J by 7 bases, with 13 bases between them. The CDR3 has 15 amino acids. The CDR3 loop reads CASSLDVGLQQPQHF. The CDR3 DNA reads as TGTGCCAGCAGCTTAGATGTAGGGCTTCAACAGCCCCAGCATTTT.

This chain uses TRBV2 with TRBJ1-2, with D perhaps TRBD1 (5 bases). The CDR3 is 15 amino acids. V was shortened by 8 bases and J by 1 base, with 17 bases between the two germline ends. Germline CDR1 and CDR2: SNHLY and FYNNEI. The CDR3 nucleotides read TGTGCCAGCTCTCGACCCACAGGAGATAACTATGGCTACACCTTC. Its translation: CASSRPTGDNYGYTF. Drawing the rest from reference TRBV2 and TRBJ1-2, the complete variable domain is EPEVTQTPSHQVTQMGQEVILRCVPISNHLYFYWYRQILGQKVEFLVSFYNNEISEKSEIFDDQFSVERPDGSNFTLKIRSTKLEDSAMYFCASSRPTGDNYGYTFGSGTRLTVV.

This clone was detected a few times. The chain is built from TRBV7-6 and TRBJ1-2, with 11 bases matching TRBD1. V dropped 4 bases and J dropped 8; count of bases not matched to a gene: 6. CDR1 and CDR2 (germline): SGHVS, FNYEAQ. The CDR3 has 14 amino acids. The CDR3 loop is CASSSPGQGEGYTF. CDR3 coding DNA: TGTGCCAGCAGCTCTCCGGGACAGGGGGAGGGCTACACCTTC.

The rearrangement joins TRBV5-1 to TRBJ2-7; 11 nucleotides line up with TRBD1. The germline gives CDR1 SGHRS, CDR2 YFSETQ. This CDR3 is 16 amino acids long. V shed 4 bases and J 2 bases; nucleotides not matched to a gene: 8. The CDR3 bases are TGCGCCAGCAGCACCCCCGGACAGGGGGCTCCCTACGAGCAGTACTTC. It translates to CASSTPGQGAPYEQYF.

V is TRBV11-3 and J is TRBJ1-4; maybe TRBD1 (6 bases). In germline, CDR1 is SGHNT, CDR2 YENEEA. The V end lost 3 bases, the J end lost 7 bases, and 15 bases lay between the germline ends. This CDR3 is 15 amino acids long. Here the CDR3 reads CASSFGTPAVEKLFF. The CDR3 DNA reads as TGTGCCAGCAGCTTTGGGACACCCGCTGTTGAAAAACTGTTTTTT.

This chain uses TRBV11-1 with TRBJ1-6, with D unclear. Looked up from germline, CDR1 is SGHAT and CDR2 is FQDESV (reference sequence). The ends were cut back, 1 base at V and 10 bases at J, with 8 bases in the middle. The CDR3 is made up of 13 amino acids. CDR3 bases: TGTGCCAGCAGCTTAGTGCCGGGCTCACCCCTCCACTTT. This codes for CASSLVPGSPLHF.

J is TRBJ2-5 and V is TRBV27, with 11 bases matching TRBD2. With V trimmed by 3 bases and J by 5 bases, 2 bases remained unmatched. The CDR3 is made up of 14 amino acids. In germline, CDR1 is MNHEY, CDR2 SMNVEV (reference sequence). The CDR3, as DNA: TGTGCCAGCAGTTTTAGCGGGGGGGCTGAGACCCAGTACTTC. This translates into CASSFSGGAETQYF.